A selection of T cell receptor beta chains follows, all from one sample in a study of prognosis after radiotherapy for stage I lung cancer. MiXCR, run by TCRdb on the multiplex PCR reads, gives a single entry per CDR3 protein. The table has tens of thousands of distinct CDR3 sequences, roughly 40% seen once; the top ten hold about 32%. The specimen comprised PBMCs, sampled before or after stereotactic body radiation therapy (not recorded which). The origin of the receptors is a donor over 45 with non-small cell lung cancer. CDR3s include the opening cysteine and the closing phenylalanine or tryptophan. The D gene is left open where the match is weak. Expanded clones are given a class, and other clones once, few, many or no size at all.

V	size	D	J	CDR3	DNA
TRBV7-2	many	TRBD1	TRBJ1-1	CASSLSAGQGTTEAFF	TGTGCCAGCAGCTTATCAGCGGGACAGGGTACCACTGAAGCTTTCTTT
TRBV11-2	many	TRBD2	TRBJ2-1	CASSLDSSGSLSSYNEQFF	TGTGCCAGCAGCTTAGACTCTAGCGGGAGCCTAAGCTCCTACAATGAGCAGTTCTTC
TRBV9	many	TRBD2	TRBJ2-2	CASSGASGRTGELFF	TGTGCCAGCAGCGGCGCTAGCGGGAGAACAGGGGAGCTGTTTTTT
TRBV7-2	-	-	TRBJ2-3	CASSFGTISDTQYF	TGTGCCAGCAGCTTTGGGACAATTTCAGATACGCAGTATTTT
TRBV7-7	-	TRBD2	TRBJ2-5	CASSASWTSLFGTQYF	TGTGCTAGCAGCGCCTCCTGGACTAGCCTCTTCGGGACCCAGTACTTC
TRBV15	many	-	TRBJ2-3	CATSATRSTDTQYF	TGTGCCACCAGTGCGACGAGGAGCACAGATACGCAGTATTTT
TRBV5-1	-	TRBD2	TRBJ2-1	CASRPFAGGVYNEQFF	TGCGCCAGCAGACCCTTTGCGGGAGGGGTTTACAATGAGCAGTTCTTC
TRBV6-1	once	-	TRBJ2-7	CATPEAQRSYEQYF	TGTGCCACACCTGAGGCACAGAGGTCCTACGAGCAGTACTTC
TRBV3-1	many	TRBD1	TRBJ1-2	CASSRDRAGYTF	TGTGCCAGCAGCAGAGACAGGGCTGGCTACACCTTC
TRBV27	-	-	TRBJ2-2	CASSLSIRTVTGELFF	TGTGCCAGCAGTTTATCGATTAGGACGGTAACCGGGGAGCTGTTTTTT
TRBV6-5	-	-	TRBJ2-7	CSSSSGHGPYEQYF	TGTTCCAGCAGTTCCGGACACGGACCCTACGAGCAGTACTTC
TRBV30	many	TRBD1	TRBJ1-2	CAWSRGQTILTGGYTF	TGTGCCTGGAGTCGGGGACAGACTATCTTAACGGGTGGCTACACCTTC
TRBV6-2/TRBV6-3	-	TRBD2	TRBJ2-1	CASSPLPSGRHNEQFF	TGTGCCAGCAGTCCCCTCCCCAGCGGGAGACACAATGAGCAGTTCTTC
TRBV7-9	many	-	TRBJ2-3	CASSLVQAADTQYF	TGTGCCAGCAGCTTAGTACAGGCGGCGGATACGCAGTATTTT
TRBV5-1	many	TRBD1	TRBJ2-5	CASSTGDLRALETQYF	TGCGCCAGCAGCACAGGGGATTTGAGGGCCCTAGAGACCCAGTACTTC
TRBV12-3/TRBV12-4	many	TRBD1	TRBJ1-5	CASSAGTGGGQPQHF	TGTGCCAGCAGTGCCGGGACAGGGGGCGGTCAGCCCCAGCATTTT
TRBV30	-	-	TRBJ1-3	CAWNDGTLAGNTIYF	TGTGCCTGGAACGATGGGACACTAGCTGGAAACACCATATATTTT
TRBV6-2/TRBV6-3	-	-	TRBJ1-5	CASRPSGRQPQHF	TGTGCCAGCAGACCCAGCGGAAGGCAGCCCCAGCATTTT
TRBV20-1	few	-	TRBJ1-1	CSAGHVQGRGTEAFF	TGCAGTGCTGGCCACGTACAGGGCCGTGGCACTGAAGCTTTCTTT
TRBV6-1	medium-sized	-	TRBJ2-2	CASSLSGTGELFF	TGTGCCAGCAGCCTTAGTGGCACCGGGGAGCTGTTTTTT
TRBV12-3/TRBV12-4	many	-	TRBJ2-1	CASSSGTLNEQFF	TGTGCCAGCAGTTCCGGGACTTTGAATGAGCAGTTCTTC
TRBV2	many	TRBD1	TRBJ2-3	CASKETGGTDTQYF	TGTGCCAGCAAAGAGACAGGGGGCACAGATACGCAGTATTTT
TRBV12-3/TRBV12-4	medium-sized	TRBD2	TRBJ2-3	CASKLTSGRGGDTQYF	TGTGCCAGCAAACTGACTAGCGGGAGAGGAGGAGATACGCAGTATTTT
TRBV11-2	medium-sized	TRBD2	TRBJ2-7	CASSLGLAGYEQYF	TGTGCCAGCAGCTTAGGTCTAGCGGGGTACGAGCAGTACTTC
TRBV30	-	-	TRBJ2-1	CAWRWEGGDQFF	TGTGCCTGGAGATGGGAAGGTGGGGATCAGTTCTTC
TRBV6-1	-	-	TRBJ1-4	CASILVGYQGKLFF	-
TRBV19	-	-	TRBJ1-6	CASSFGQSSPLHF	TGTGCCAGTAGTTTCGGACAGAGCTCACCCCTCCACTTT
TRBV5-5	many	TRBD1	TRBJ1-1	CASSFRTGGNTEAFF	TGTGCCAGCAGCTTTCGGACAGGGGGCAACACTGAAGCTTTCTTT
TRBV5-6	many	-	TRBJ2-2	CASSLFAGRGTGELFF	TGTGCCAGCAGCTTGTTTGCAGGGCGCGGGACCGGGGAGCTGTTTTTT
TRBV10-3	many	TRBD2	TRBJ2-6	CAISESLASGSSGANVLTF	TGTGCCATCAGTGAGTCTTTGGCTAGCGGGAGTTCTGGGGCCAACGTCCTGACTTTC
TRBV19	many	TRBD1	TRBJ2-5	CASSIVTGDQETQYF	TGTGCCAGTAGTATAGTGACAGGGGACCAAGAGACCCAGTACTTC
TRBV7-2	-	-	TRBJ2-3	CASILVFSEITDTQYF	TGTGCCAGCATCTTAGTTTTTTCGGAGATCACAGATACGCAGTATTTT
TRBV6-1	-	TRBD1	TRBJ2-1	CASMQGENEQFF	TGTGCCAGCATGCAGGGGGAGAATGAGCAGTTCTTC
TRBV12-3/TRBV12-4	-	TRBD1	TRBJ1-2	CASSPQGRGGYTF	TGTGCCAGCAGTCCACAGGGGAGAGGGGGCTACACCTTC
TRBV20-1	-	-	TRBJ2-1	CSAPDSVYNEQFF	TGCAGTGCCCCGGACAGTGTCTACAATGAGCAGTTCTTC
TRBV6-1	many	-	TRBJ1-6	CASSSQGGDSPLHF	TGTGCCAGCAGCTCACAGGGAGGCGATTCACCCCTCCACTTT
TRBV6-1	-	-	TRBJ2-7	CASSQLAGGSYEQYF	TGTGCCAGCAGTCAACTAGCAGGGGGCTCCTACGAGCAGTACTTC
TRBV12-3/TRBV12-4	-	-	TRBJ2-5	CASSPPGPVREETQYF	TGTGCCAGCAGTCCCCCTGGACCGGTAAGGGAGGAGACCCAGTACTTC
TRBV11-2	-	-	TRBJ2-4	CASSFVGMTKNIQYF	TGTGCCAGCAGCTTTGTTGGCATGACCAAAAACATTCAGTACTTC
TRBV27	-	-	TRBJ2-7	CASSHSRSEQYF	TGTGCCAGCAGCCACTCGAGGTCCGAGCAGTACTTC
TRBV6-2/TRBV6-3	many	TRBD1	TRBJ2-4	CASRRGTGGKNIQYF	TGTGCCAGCAGGCGAGGGACAGGGGGTAAAAACATTCAGTACTTC
TRBV19	many	-	TRBJ2-1	CASSILSSSYNEQFF	TGTGCCAGTAGTATATTGTCCAGCTCCTACAATGAGCAGTTCTTC
TRBV11-2	-	-	TRBJ2-3	CASSLVGGGELDLGTDTQYF	TGTGCCAGCAGCTTAGTAGGGGGGGGGGAACTAGATCTGGGCACAGATACGCAGTATTTT
TRBV2	few	-	TRBJ1-1	CASSVGRSNTEAFF	TGTGCCAGCAGTGTGGGCAGATCGAACACTGAAGCTTTCTTT
TRBV7-2	once	-	TRBJ1-3	CASSLDVSSGNTIYF	TGTGCCAGCAGTTTAGACGTCTCCTCTGGAAACACCATATATTTT
TRBV6-1	-	-	TRBJ1-6	CASSERTDSYNSSLHF	TGTGCTAGCAGTGAACGCACAGACTCTTATAATTCATCCCTCCACTTT